This T cell receptor beta chain was sequenced in a study of T cell responses to AZD1222 COVID-19 vaccine. Study results and limitations: Baseline seropositives among AZD1222 recipients totaled only 5 or 6.

Of note for this clone: Its cognate antigen is unknown.

Produced via immunoSEQ multiplex PCR; TCRdb's table is partial and in-frame only. The profile shows some 94,000 clones, approximately 90% of them singletons. Germline loops: CDR1 LGHDT, CDR2 YNNKEL (reference sequence). Trimming stripped 4 bases from V and 4 bases from J, with 8 bases between. The length of the CDR3 is 12 residues. Sequenced here: peripheral blood, sampled on day 0 of AZD1222 vaccination. The chain has TRBV3-1 (or the pseudogene TRBV3-2) and TRBJ2-7; no clear D gene. This receptor was obtained from an adult in good health. The CDR3 protein is CASSLRTYEQYF. The CDR3 region has the DNA TGTGCCAGCAGCCTTAGGACGTACGAGCAGTACTTC.